The next 20 T cell receptor beta chains were all read from a single sample in a study of shared clonotypes between healthy human individuals. Here immunoSEQ multiplex PCR was the method, and the copy in TCRdb shows in-frame clones only, minus some. This sample has about 710,000 clones, with around 73% found just once. The sample taken for sequencing was memory CD4+ T cells sorted from blood. Described subset: CD45RA-negative fraction. The receptor source for this set is a woman in her twenties or thirties in good health.

The chain joins TRBV5-1 to TRBJ2-7; TRBD1 might be the D (6 bases). Trimming left V 2 bases short and J 5 bases short, with 14 bases between. Germline V lookup: CDR1 SGHRS, CDR2 YFSETQ. This CDR3 comprises 14 residues. In DNA, the CDR3 is TGCGCCAGCAGCTTAGCAGGGGTTTCGGACGAGCAGTACTTC. Residues: CASSLAGVSDEQYF.

The V and J genes are TRBV28 and TRBJ2-3; 14 bases are shared with TRBD2. J lost 8 bases, V lost 5 bases, and 6 bases had no gene match. The CDR3 has 15 residues. Germline CDR1 MDHEN, CDR2 SYDVKM. The chain's CDR3 is CASSPGGLAGVTQYF. Here the CDR3 DNA reads TGTGCCAGCAGTCCGGGGGGACTAGCGGGAGTTACGCAGTATTTT.

This clone was observed many times. This rearrangement joins TRBV19 to TRBJ2-2; TRBD2 agrees at 9 bases. The CDR3 spans 16 residues. After removal of 3 bases from V and 4 bases from J, the junction contained 6 bases not matched to a gene. The germline gives CDR1 LNHDA, CDR2 SQIVND (reference sequence). CDR3 nucleotide sequence: TGTGCCAGTAGTATCCAGCGGGAGGCGTTCACCGGGGAGCTGTTTTTT. It specifies CASSIQREAFTGELFF.

This clone came up once. The chain is built from TRBV18 and TRBJ1-1; D is perhaps TRBD1 (5 bases). CDR3 length: 15 residues. The V and J ends lost 2 bases and 2 bases respectively, with 12 bases between them. In germline, CDR1 is KGHSH, CDR2 LQKENI. This CDR3 is CASSPVPGTNTEAFF. The CDR3, as DNA: TGTGCCAGCTCACCAGTGCCAGGGACCAACACTGAAGCTTTCTTT.

The chain uses TRBV2 and TRBJ2-1; unclear D gene. The V gene's germline CDR1 is SNHLY and CDR2 FYNNEI. The CDR3 is made up of 11 amino acids. Deletions cut 5 bases from V and 9 bases from J, with 8 bases between. The CDR3 DNA follows: TGTGCCAGCAGTAAAACGGTTGAGCAGTTCTTC. This encodes CASSKTVEQFF.

The chain is built from TRBV28 and TRBJ2-3; tentative D call: TRBD1 (6 bases). This CDR3 region has 15 residues. Germline CDR1 is MDHEN and CDR2 is SYDVKM. V lost 2 bases to trimming and J lost 0 bases, with 9 bases between them. CDR3 sequence: CASSLGQLSTDTQYF. CDR3 nucleotides: TGTGCCAGCAGTTTAGGACAGCTAAGCACAGATACGCAGTATTTT.

The V call is TRBV28, the J call TRBJ1-1, with no clear D. V dropped 6 bases and J dropped 7 bases, with 18 bases sitting between them. CDR1 is MDHEN, CDR2 SYDVKM, per germline. This CDR3 has 14 amino acids. CDR3 nucleotide sequence: TGTGCCAGCAGCCGTCGGATGAGGGCCCTTGAAGCTTTCTTT. Translation: CASSRRMRALEAFF.

This clone was seen many times. V is TRBV27 and J is TRBJ2-3; 9 bases agree with TRBD1. The CDR3 has 16 amino acids. The J segment lost 4 bases and the V segment lost 4 bases, leaving 9 bases of the junction unmatched. Germline values: CDR1 MNHEY, CDR2 SMNVEV (reference sequence). Here the CDR3 reads CASSYLPGQGADTQYF. CDR3 in DNA: TGTGCCAGCAGTTATCTACCGGGACAGGGCGCAGATACGCAGTATTTT.

J is TRBJ2-7 and V is TRBV19, with 8 positions matching TRBD1. This CDR3 has 14 residues. In germline, CDR1 is LNHDA, CDR2 SQIVND (reference sequence). Germline trimming cut 5 bases from V and 2 bases from J; bases unmatched to any gene: 5. CDR3: CASSAQQGAYEQYF. CDR3 DNA sequence: TGTGCCAGTAGTGCACAACAGGGGGCCTACGAGCAGTACTTC.

The rearrangement links TRBV30 to TRBJ2-4; TRBD1 matches 12 bases. V dropped 3 bases and J dropped 3; count of bases not matched to a gene: 3. From germline, CDR1 is GTSNPN and CDR2 SVGIG (reference sequence). This CDR3 comprises 15 residues. The CDR3 DNA reads as TGTGCCTGGAGGGGACAGGGGGCTGGCAAAAACATTCAGTACTTC. Translation: CAWRGQGAGKNIQYF.

The chain employs TRBV5-1 and TRBJ2-1; 12 positions agree with TRBD1. Germline assignment: CDR1 SGHRS and CDR2 YFSETQ. The J segment lost 0 bases and the V segment lost 0 bases, leaving 13 bases of the junction unmatched. CDR3 length: 21 residues. This CDR3 reads CASSLANSGQGAGSSYNEQFF. DNA of the CDR3: TGCGCCAGCAGCTTGGCCAACTCGGGACAGGGGGCTGGGAGCTCCTACAATGAGCAGTTCTTC.

The chain has TRBV16 and TRBJ1-5; D gene unclear. V lost 0 bases to trimming and J lost 7 bases, with 7 bases between them. CDR1 and CDR2 (germline): KGHSY, FQNENV. The CDR3 consists of 13 residues. Here the CDR3 DNA reads TGTGCCAGCAGCCAATCTTTCCGCCAGCCCCAGCATTTT. Translation gives CASSQSFRQPQHF.

The chain combines TRBV5-1 with TRBJ2-2, with D uncertain. From germline, CDR1 is SGHRS and CDR2 YFSETQ. Trimming shortened V by 5 bases and J by 0 bases, and 2 bases separated the two germline ends. The CDR3 is 12 residues long. CDR3 sequence: CASRTNTGELFF. CDR3 DNA sequence: TGCGCCAGCAGGACGAACACCGGGGAGCTGTTTTTT.

This sequence joins TRBV4-1 and TRBJ1-2; D unclear. The V and J ends lost 6 bases and 1 base respectively, with 18 bases between them. Germline loops: CDR1 MGHRA, CDR2 YSYEKL. This CDR3 comprises 16 residues. CDR3 sequence: CASRPSMSGVNYGYTF. The CDR3, as DNA: TGCGCCAGCAGGCCCTCCATGTCTGGGGTTAACTATGGCTACACCTTC.

The chain recombines TRBV19 with TRBJ2-5; D possibly uses TRBD1 or TRBD2 (6 bases each). The germline gives CDR1 LNHDA, CDR2 SQIVND (reference sequence). The V end lost 5 bases, the J end lost 4 bases, and 17 bases lay between the germline ends. The CDR3 contains 15 residues. CDR3 residues: CASSSSGARGETQYF. CDR3 bases: TGTGCCAGTAGTTCTTCGGGGGCGCGAGGAGAGACCCAGTACTTC.

The rearrangement joins TRBV2 to TRBJ2-1; 8 bases map to TRBD2. V was clipped by 6 bases and J by 5 bases; unmatched bases: 9. The CDR3 runs 15 residues. Germline CDR1 SNHLY, CDR2 FYNNEI. CDR3 sequence reads: CASSAGTSVNNEQFF. CDR3 sequence (DNA): TGTGCCAGCAGCGCCGGGACTAGTGTCAACAATGAGCAGTTCTTC.

Points on this clone: This sequence is one base from a far larger clone and is likely a read error. J is TRBJ2-7 and V is TRBV28; D possibly uses TRBD1 or TRBD2 (5 bases each). Germline CDR1 is MDHEN and CDR2 is SYDVKM. Trimming took off 4 bases at V and 6 bases at J, with 10 bases between the two ends. This CDR3 has 12 amino acids. Here the CDR3 DNA reads TGTGCCAGCAGTTACCTGGGGGTCGAGCAGTACTTC. Protein product: CASSYLGVEQYF.

CDR3 protein: CASITGTGETWSNQPQHF. CDR3 coding DNA: TGCGCCAGCATCACTGGGACAGGGGAGACTTGGAGCAATCAGCCCCAGCATTTT. This chain joins TRBV5-1 and TRBJ1-5, with 10 bases matching TRBD1. The V gene end was trimmed by 6 bases and the J gene end by 1 base; junction bases not matched to a gene: 13. CDR1 SGHRS and CDR2 YFSETQ come from the germline V gene. The CDR3 length is 18 residues.

The chain recombines TRBV28 with TRBJ2-7; D unclear. The CDR3 has 15 residues. Germline V gene lookup returns CDR1 MDHEN and CDR2 SYDVKM. V lost 3 bases, J lost 2 bases, and 14 bases lay in between. The CDR3 loop is CASSLESVFPYEQYF. CDR3 DNA: TGTGCCAGCAGTTTGGAGTCAGTATTCCCCTACGAGCAGTACTTC.

This chain connects TRBV6-1 to TRBJ2-7, with TRBD2 matching over 9 bases. The CDR3 totals 14 residues. Germline loops: CDR1 MNHNS, CDR2 SASEGT. J lost 4 bases, V lost 9 bases, and 10 bases had no gene match. CDR3 amino acids: CASDIAGVSYEQYF. CDR3 coding DNA: TGTGCCAGTGATATAGCGGGAGTATCGTACGAGCAGTACTTC.